The next 2 T cell receptor beta chains were all read from a single sample in a study of T-cell memory formation after mild COVID-19. MiXCR was run by TCRdb on the 5' RACE reads, yielding one entry per CDR3 protein. The sample includes 350,000 to 500,000 distinct CDR3 sequences, around a quarter seen only once; the top ten take approximately 14%. Sequencing used PBMCs or a T cell subset sorted from them (not recorded which). These TCRs come from an adult woman who had mild COVID-19 (a few samples of this study predate the infection). Cell type and time point are not known.

This clonotype occurred a few times. The chain recombines TRBV6-2 or TRBV6-3 with TRBJ2-1, with 8 bases matching TRBD1. Germline CDR1 MNHEY, CDR2 SVGEGT. There are 13 residues in the CDR3. V shed 0 bases and J 12 bases; nucleotides not matched to a gene: 4. The CDR3 spells CASSYSDRERQFF. CDR3 DNA: TGTGCCAGCAGTTACTCGGACAGGGAAAGGCAGTTCTTC.

This clonotype appeared many times. This chain connects TRBV5-1 to TRBJ2-1, with D uncertain. The germline gives CDR1 SGHRS, CDR2 YFSETQ. The CDR3 is 14 residues long. Trimming removed 0 bases at V and 8 bases at J, with 12 bases between. The DNA of the CDR3 is TGCGCCAGCAGCTTGGTTGGTGAATCGGATGAGCAGTTCTTC. As protein: CASSLVGESDEQFF.